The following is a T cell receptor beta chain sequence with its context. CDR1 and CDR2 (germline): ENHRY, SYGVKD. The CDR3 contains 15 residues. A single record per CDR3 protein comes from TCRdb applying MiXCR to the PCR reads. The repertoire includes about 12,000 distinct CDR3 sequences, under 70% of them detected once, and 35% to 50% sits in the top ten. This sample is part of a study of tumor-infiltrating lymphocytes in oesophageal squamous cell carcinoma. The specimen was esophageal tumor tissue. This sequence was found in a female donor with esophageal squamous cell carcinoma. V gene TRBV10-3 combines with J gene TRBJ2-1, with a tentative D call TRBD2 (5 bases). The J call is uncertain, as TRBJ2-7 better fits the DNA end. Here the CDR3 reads CAIRRREGLDNEQYF. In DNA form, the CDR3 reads TGTGCCATCAGACGCCGGGAAGGCCTTGACAATGAGCAGTACTTC.